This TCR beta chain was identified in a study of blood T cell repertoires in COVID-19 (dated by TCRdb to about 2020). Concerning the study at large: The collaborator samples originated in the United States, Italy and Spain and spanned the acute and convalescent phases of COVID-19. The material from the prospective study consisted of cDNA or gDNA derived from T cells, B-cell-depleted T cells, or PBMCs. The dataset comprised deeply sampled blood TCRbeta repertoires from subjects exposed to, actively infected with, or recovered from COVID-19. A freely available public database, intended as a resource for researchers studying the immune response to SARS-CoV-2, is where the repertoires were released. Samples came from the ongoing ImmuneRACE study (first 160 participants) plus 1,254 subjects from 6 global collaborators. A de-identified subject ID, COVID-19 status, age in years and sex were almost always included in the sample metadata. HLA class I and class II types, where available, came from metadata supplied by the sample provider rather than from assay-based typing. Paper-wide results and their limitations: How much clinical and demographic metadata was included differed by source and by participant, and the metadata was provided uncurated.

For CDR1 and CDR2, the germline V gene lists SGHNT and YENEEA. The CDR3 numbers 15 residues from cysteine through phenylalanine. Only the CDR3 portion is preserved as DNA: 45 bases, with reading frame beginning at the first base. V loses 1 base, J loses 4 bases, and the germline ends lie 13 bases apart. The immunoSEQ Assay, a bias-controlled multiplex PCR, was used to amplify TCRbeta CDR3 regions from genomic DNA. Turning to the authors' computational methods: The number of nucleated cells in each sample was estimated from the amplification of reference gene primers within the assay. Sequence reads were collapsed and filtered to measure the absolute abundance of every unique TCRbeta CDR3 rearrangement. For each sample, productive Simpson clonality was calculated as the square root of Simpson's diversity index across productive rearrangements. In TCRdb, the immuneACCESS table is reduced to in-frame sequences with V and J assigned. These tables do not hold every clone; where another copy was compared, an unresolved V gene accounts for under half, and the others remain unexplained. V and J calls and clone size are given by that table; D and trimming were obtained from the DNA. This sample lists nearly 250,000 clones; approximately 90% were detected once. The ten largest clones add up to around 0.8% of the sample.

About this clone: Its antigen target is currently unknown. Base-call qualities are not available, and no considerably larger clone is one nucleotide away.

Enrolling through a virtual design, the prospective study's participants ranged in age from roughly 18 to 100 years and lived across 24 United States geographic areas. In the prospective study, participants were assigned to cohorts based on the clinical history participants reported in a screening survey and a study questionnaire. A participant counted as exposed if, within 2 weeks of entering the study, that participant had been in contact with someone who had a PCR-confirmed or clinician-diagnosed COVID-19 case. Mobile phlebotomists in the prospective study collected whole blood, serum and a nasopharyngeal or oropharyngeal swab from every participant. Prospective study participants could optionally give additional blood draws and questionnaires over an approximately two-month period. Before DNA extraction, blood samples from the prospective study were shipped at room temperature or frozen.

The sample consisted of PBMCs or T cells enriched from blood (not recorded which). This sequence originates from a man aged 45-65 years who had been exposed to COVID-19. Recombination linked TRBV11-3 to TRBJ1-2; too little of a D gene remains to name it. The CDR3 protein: CASSLGVESSYGYTF. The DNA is TGTGCCAGCAGCTTAGGCGTCGAATCCTCCTATGGCTACACCTTC.